This passage covers 14 T cell receptor beta chains from one sample sequenced in a study of shared clonotypes between healthy human individuals. The assay was immunoSEQ multiplex PCR, and TCRdb's table has in-frame clones only and misses some. In the table there are about 1.5 million clones, nearly 99% of which are singletons. The specimen was naive CD4+ T cells sorted from blood. This sample's subset: CD45RA+ positively selected. The origin of the receptors is a man aged 25 to 45 in good health.

The rearrangement uses TRBV19 and TRBJ2-1; D is undetermined. The CDR3 contains 12 residues. CDR1 and CDR2 (germline): LNHDA, SQIVND (reference sequence). V shed 4 bases and J shed 6 bases, with 7 bases lying between them. The CDR3 reads CASSTWGNEQFF. The CDR3 nucleotides read TGTGCCAGTAGTACGTGGGGCAATGAGCAGTTCTTC.

The J gene is TRBJ2-7, the V gene TRBV10-3, with D perhaps matching TRBD2 (6 bases). The CDR3 runs to 12 residues. From germline, CDR1 is ENHRY and CDR2 SYGVKD. Trimming took 11 bases from V and 1 from J, leaving 12 bases between them. CDR3 sequence (DNA): TGTGCCTCCGGAGGGGATTCCTACGAGCAGTACTTC. Amino acid sequence: CASGGDSYEQYF.

The V gene is TRBV28, the J gene TRBJ2-3, with TRBD2 identical over 11 bases. J was trimmed by 5 bases and V by 2 bases; bases with no gene match: 3. This CDR3 has 15 amino acids. CDR1 is MDHEN, CDR2 SYDVKM, per germline. The CDR3 loop reads CASSLTSGRIDTQYF. In DNA, the CDR3 is TGTGCCAGCAGTTTAACTAGCGGGAGAATAGATACGCAGTATTTT. The whole variable domain, remainder taken from reference TRBV28 and TRBJ2-3, is DVKVTQSSRYLVKRTGEKVFLECVQDMDHENMFWYRQDPGLGLRLIYFSYDVKMKEKGDIPEGYSVSREKKERFSLILESASTNQTSMYLCASSLTSGRIDTQYFGPGTRLTVL.

V usage is TRBV10-2 and J usage is TRBJ2-7; 9 positions match TRBD1. The CDR3 covers 13 residues. V trimming: 6 bases; J trimming: 3 bases; junction bases outside the gene matches: 3. Looked up from germline, CDR1 is WSHSY and CDR2 is SAAADI. CDR3 in DNA: TGCGCCAGCAGGGGGACAGGGAGCTACGAGCAGTACTTC. Protein: CASRGTGSYEQYF.

The CDR3 sequence: CASSLGWNTEAFF. CDR3 in DNA: TGTGCCAGCAGCTTAGGTTGGAACACTGAAGCTTTCTTT. The rearrangement uses TRBV7-3 and TRBJ1-1; D unresolved. There are 13 residues in the CDR3. CDR1 and CDR2 from the germline V gene are SGHTA and FQGTGA. The V end lost 2 bases, the J end lost 1 base, and 5 bases lay between the germline ends.

The chain carries TRBV27 and TRBJ1-2; D is unclear. The CDR3 is 13 amino acids. Looked up from germline, CDR1 is MNHEY and CDR2 is SMNVEV (reference sequence). With 4 bases removed from V and 4 bases from J, the gap between germline ends came to 10 bases. This chain's CDR3 is CASSSRALYGYTF. DNA of the CDR3: TGTGCCAGCAGTTCCCGAGCCCTCTATGGCTACACCTTC.

The chain uses TRBV28 and TRBJ1-1, with D unclear. CDR1 is MDHEN and CDR2 is SYDVKM in the germline V gene. The V gene lost 5 bases and the J gene lost 8 bases, with 9 bases spanning the gap. The CDR3 is 11 residues long. The CDR3 sequence is CASSHPREAFF. Written as DNA, the CDR3 is TGTGCCAGCAGTCACCCCAGGGAAGCTTTCTTT.

The J gene is TRBJ2-2, the V gene TRBV7-8; 9 bases fit TRBD1. The CDR3 extends over 15 amino acids. CDR1 and CDR2 from the germline V gene are SGHVS and FQNEAQ. Trimming removed 1 base from V and 5 bases from J; junction bases left unmatched: 2. In DNA, the CDR3 is TGTGCCAGCAGCTTAGATGGGACAGGGACCGGGGAGCTGTTTTTT. Translation: CASSLDGTGTGELFF.

This clone was seen more than once but under ten times. The rearrangement joins TRBV7-7 to TRBJ2-2; tentative D call: TRBD2 (6 bases). This CDR3 spans 14 amino acids. Germline-derived CDR1 and CDR2 are SSHAT and FNYEAQ (reference sequence). Trimming shortened V by 5 bases and J by 6 bases, and 13 bases separated the two germline ends. CDR3 in DNA: TGTGCCAGCAGCGTTGGGGGGTTGCCCGGGGAGCTGTTTTTT. Translated: CASSVGGLPGELFF.

The rearrangement uses TRBV6-1 and TRBJ2-3; D gene unclear. This CDR3 contains 15 residues. V was clipped by 3 bases and J by 1 base, with 11 bases between them. Looked up from germline, CDR1 is MNHNS and CDR2 is SASEGT. In nucleotides, the CDR3 is TGTGCCAGCAGTGATGTGGGTCTCGGCACAGATACGCAGTATTTT. Translated: CASSDVGLGTDTQYF.

The sample holds one count of this clone. The genes are TRBV28 and TRBJ1-2; TRBD1 matches 7 bases. V lost 3 bases and J lost 4; bases outside the gene matches: 8. The V gene's germline CDR1 is MDHEN and CDR2 SYDVKM. This CDR3 spans 15 amino acids. This CDR3 is CASSLTGTAVYGYTF. In nucleotides, the CDR3 is TGTGCCAGCAGTTTGACAGGGACCGCGGTCTATGGCTACACCTTC.

The count of this clone is one. The rearrangement joins TRBV28 to TRBJ2-7, with D unresolved. The germline CDR1 and CDR2 sequences are MDHEN and SYDVKM. V dropped 5 bases and J dropped 2 bases, with 16 bases sitting between them. The CDR3 is made up of 15 amino acids. CDR3 amino acids: CASSRRLSFTYEQYF. The CDR3 DNA is TGTGCCAGCAGTAGACGACTTTCCTTTACCTACGAGCAGTACTTC. The complete variable domain, with remaining parts taken from reference TRBV28 and TRBJ2-7, reads DVKVTQSSRYLVKRTGEKVFLECVQDMDHENMFWYRQDPGLGLRLIYFSYDVKMKEKGDIPEGYSVSREKKERFSLILESASTNQTSMYLCASSRRLSFTYEQYFGPGTRLTVT.

This CDR3 is CASSVGGHPDRGYEQYF. As DNA, the CDR3 is TGTGCCAGCAGCGTAGGGGGACACCCGGACAGGGGCTACGAGCAGTACTTC. J is TRBJ2-7 and V is TRBV9; 9 bases match TRBD1. The length of the CDR3 is 17 residues. V dropped 0 bases and J dropped 3; count of bases not matched to a gene: 10. Per the germline V gene, CDR1 is SGDLS and CDR2 is YYNGEE.

The rearrangement links TRBV5-4 to TRBJ2-7; D is perhaps TRBD1 (6 bases). This CDR3 is 13 amino acids long. CDR1 and CDR2 from the germline V gene are SGHNT and YYREEE (reference sequence). Trimming stripped 4 bases from V and 5 bases from J, with 13 bases between. CDR3 sequence (DNA): TGTGCCAGCAGCCAACATAACAGGGACGAGCAGTACTTC. Protein: CASSQHNRDEQYF.